The 30 T cell receptor beta chains given below trace back to one sample, sequenced in a study of early stage breast cancer tumors. Produced via immunoSEQ multiplex PCR; TCRdb's table is partial and in-frame only. This sample has roughly 57,000 clones, with about 90% found just once. Input material: blood. These receptors were collected from a person aged 70 to 79 with breast cancer.

V usage is TRBV6-1 and J usage is TRBJ2-5; tentative D call: TRBD1 (6 bases). This CDR3 comprises 16 residues. Germline CDR1 MNHNS, CDR2 SASEGT. V dropped 0 bases and J dropped 6 bases, with 17 bases sitting between them. DNA of the CDR3: TGTGCCAGCAGTGAAGCGGGGGCTTCCAAAAGTCAGACCCAGTACTTC. Its protein product is CASSEAGASKSQTQYF.

This clone was recorded only once. This rearrangement joins TRBV2 to TRBJ1-5; 7 bases are shared with TRBD1. Germline CDR1 reads SNHLY; CDR2 reads FYNNEI. V was pared by 6 bases and J by 4 bases, with 9 bases of the junction left unmatched. The CDR3 contains 15 residues. For the CDR3, the DNA is TGTGCCAGCAGGGGGGGACCGGGACAGAATCAGCCCCAGCATTTT. Amino acids: CASRGGPGQNQPQHF.

The chain links TRBV7-7 to TRBJ2-7, with D unresolved. This CDR3 has 8 residues. V was cut by 11 bases and J by 4 bases, with 3 bases left in between. Germline CDR1 reads SSHAT; CDR2 reads FNYEAQ (reference sequence). The chain's CDR3 is CALYEQYF. CDR3 in DNA: TGTGCCCTTTACGAGCAGTACTTC.

The chain uses TRBV9 and TRBJ2-1, with no clear D. Germline V gene lookup returns CDR1 SGDLS and CDR2 YYNGEE. The CDR3 is made up of 14 amino acids. V was pared by 0 bases and J by 5 bases, with 9 bases between. The DNA for the CDR3 is TGTGCCAGCAGCGTAGTGGGCAGAGACAATGAGCAGTTCTTC. Residues: CASSVVGRDNEQFF.

The count of this clone is one. The J gene is TRBJ2-7, the V gene TRBV5-1; 8 nucleotides match TRBD2. The CDR3 extends over 16 amino acids. Unmatched junction bases numbered 12, after V lost 0 bases and J lost 7 bases. From germline, CDR1 is SGHRS and CDR2 YFSETQ. The CDR3 region is CASSLAGTRGLIEQYF. DNA for the CDR3: TGCGCCAGCAGCTTGGCCGGGACTAGGGGACTCATAGAGCAGTACTTC.

The chain recombines TRBV30 with TRBJ1-3, with D unclear. In germline, CDR1 is GTSNPN, CDR2 SVGIG (reference sequence). The V end was cut by 4 bases, the J end by 0 bases, with 10 bases between. CDR3 size: 14 residues. CDR3 sequence reads: CAWTTRGSGNTIYF. CDR3 bases: TGTGCCTGGACCACCCGAGGCTCTGGAAACACCATATATTTT.

The chain joins TRBV28 to TRBJ2-7; 7 bases align to TRBD1. Trimming cost V 6 bases and J 2 bases; bases outside gene matches: 7. The germline V gene encodes CDR1 MDHEN and CDR2 SYDVKM. The CDR3 is made up of 14 amino acids. CDR3 nucleotides: TGTGCCAGCAGCCCACAGGGGAGTACCTACGAGCAGTACTTC. Residues: CASSPQGSTYEQYF.

The J gene is TRBJ2-7, the V gene TRBV28; D is perhaps TRBD1 (6 bases). The CDR3 length is 15 residues. V was trimmed by 6 bases and J by 0 bases, leaving 15 bases between them. In germline, CDR1 is MDHEN, CDR2 SYDVKM. The CDR3 DNA sequence: TGTGCCAGCAGCGTTCCGGGACACTTCTCCTACGAGCAGTACTTC. Encoded protein: CASSVPGHFSYEQYF.

The chain employs TRBV28 and TRBJ2-5; 9 positions match TRBD2. The V gene's germline CDR1 is MDHEN and CDR2 SYDVKM. The CDR3 runs 14 residues. V gave up 2 bases and J gave up 10 bases; unmatched junction bases: 8. The CDR3 loop reads CASSLQAGGGSQYF. Written as DNA, the CDR3 is TGTGCCAGCAGTTTACAAGCGGGGGGCGGGAGCCAGTACTTC.

The V call is TRBV6-5, the J call TRBJ1-1; the match to TRBD1 covers 7 bases. The CDR3 runs to 13 residues. Trimming took 6 bases from V and 4 from J; bases not matched to a gene: 5. Per the germline V gene, CDR1 is MNHEY and CDR2 is SVGAGI. The CDR3 DNA is TGTGCCAGCAGACCCAGACAGGGCACTGAAGCTTTCTTT. Encoded protein: CASRPRQGTEAFF.

The table lists this clone with a count of one. This chain links TRBV5-4 with TRBJ2-1; 10 bases are a match to TRBD2. CDR1 is SGHNT, CDR2 YYREEE, per germline (reference sequence). The CDR3 totals 16 residues. With V trimmed by 0 bases and J by 2 bases, 2 bases remained unmatched. CDR3 in amino acids: CASSLGSGRTYNEQFF. The CDR3 DNA is TGTGCCAGCAGCTTGGGTAGCGGGAGGACCTACAATGAGCAGTTCTTC.

This chain joins TRBV14 and TRBJ1-5; D unclear. The CDR3 covers 13 residues. The germline V gene encodes CDR1 SGHDN and CDR2 FVKESK. V lost 5 bases and J 3 bases, leaving 8 bases between the germline ends. The CDR3 DNA reads as TGTGCCAGCAGCGGGAGTTACAATCAGCCCCAGCATTTT. Protein: CASSGSYNQPQHF.

The chain has TRBV7-9 and TRBJ1-1; D call uncertain. CDR3 size: 15 residues. V lost 5 bases to trimming and J lost 5 bases, with 18 bases between them. Germline V lookup: CDR1 SEHNR, CDR2 FQNEAQ (reference sequence). Here the CDR3 DNA reads TGTGCCAGCAGCCCATGGGCCACAGATGGAACTGAAGCTTTCTTT. It is translated as CASSPWATDGTEAFF.

V is TRBV5-1 and J is TRBJ1-1, with TRBD1 matching over 10 bases. The CDR3 has 14 residues. Unmatched junction bases numbered 4, after V lost 0 bases and J lost 8 bases. Germline V gene lookup returns CDR1 SGHRS and CDR2 YFSETQ. Here the CDR3 reads CASSLGQGAEEAFF. CDR3 DNA: TGCGCCAGCAGCTTGGGACAGGGGGCAGAGGAAGCTTTCTTT. The whole variable domain, remainder taken from reference TRBV5-1 and TRBJ1-1, is KAGVTQTPRYLIKTRGQQVTLSCSPISGHRSVSWYQQTPGQGLQFLFEYFSETQRNKGNFPGRFSGRQFSNSRSEMNVSTLELGDSALYLCASSLGQGAEEAFFGQGTRLTVV.

V and J are TRBV18 and TRBJ1-2, with D unclear. Germline CDR1 and CDR2: KGHSH and LQKENI. This CDR3 is 14 amino acids long. V was cut by 2 bases and J by 3 bases, with 10 bases left in between. The CDR3 protein is CASSPSLEDYGYTF. CDR3 nucleotides: TGTGCCAGCTCACCATCTCTGGAGGACTATGGCTACACCTTC.

The chain is built from TRBV2 and TRBJ2-1; 12 bases match TRBD2. The CDR3 covers 15 residues. V was clipped by 4 bases and J by 9 bases; unmatched bases: 7. The germline CDR1 and CDR2 sequences are SNHLY and FYNNEI. This chain's CDR3 is CASSGETSGRIEQFF. The DNA for the CDR3 is TGTGCCAGCAGTGGCGAGACTAGCGGGAGAATTGAGCAGTTCTTC.

The CDR3 DNA reads TGCAGCGTTGAGAGTACAGGGGGCTCCTACAATGAGCAGTTCTTC. This sequence encodes CSVESTGGSYNEQFF. The chain employs TRBV29-1 and TRBJ2-1; 8 nucleotides align to TRBD1. Germline V gene lookup returns CDR1 SQVTM and CDR2 ANQGSEA. With 3 bases clipped from V and 0 bases from J, the junction kept 4 bases outside the gene matches. This CDR3 has 15 amino acids.

The CDR3 sequence is CASFATGQRNTEAFF. Written as DNA, the CDR3 is TGTGCCAGCTTCGCGACAGGACAGAGGAACACTGAAGCTTTCTTT. This chain connects TRBV18 to TRBJ1-1, with TRBD1 as a possible D gene (6 bases). The CDR3 spans 15 residues. Trimming removed 7 bases from V and 1 base from J, with 16 bases in between. CDR1 KGHSH and CDR2 LQKENI come from the germline V gene.

The gene calls are TRBV7-2 and TRBJ1-2; 7 nucleotides agree with TRBD1. The CDR3 extends over 14 amino acids. The germline V gene has CDR1 SGHTA and CDR2 FQGNSA. After removal of 0 bases from V and 3 bases from J, the junction contained 1 base not matched to a gene. In DNA, the CDR3 is TGTGCCAGCAGCTTAGCAGGGGGCTACTATGGCTACACCTTC. Translated: CASSLAGGYYGYTF.

V and J are TRBV10-3 and TRBJ1-2; 7 bases match TRBD1. The trim removed 4 bases at V and 5 bases at J, leaving 7 bases unmatched. Per germline, CDR1 ENHRY and CDR2 SYGVKD. The CDR3 has 14 residues. CDR3 loop: CAISGGGAEYGYTF. The CDR3 DNA follows: TGTGCCATCAGTGGAGGGGGCGCTGAATATGGCTACACCTTC.

The chain couples TRBV19 to TRBJ1-5; D not certain. Per the germline V gene, CDR1 is LNHDA and CDR2 is SQIVND (reference sequence). The V gene lost 4 bases and the J gene lost 11 bases, with 15 bases spanning the gap. CDR3 length equals 13 residues. CDR3 sequence reads: CASSTSLFNSQHF. The DNA of the CDR3 is TGTGCCAGTAGTACGAGTCTATTCAATTCCCAGCATTTT. The full variable domain, completed using reference TRBV19 and TRBJ1-5, is DGGITQSPKYLFRKEGQNVTLSCEQNLNHDAMYWYRQDPGQGLRLIYYSQIVNDFQKGDIAEGYSVSREKKESFPLTVTSAQKNPTAFYLCASSTSLFNSQHFGDGTRLSIL.

This clone was found once. This chain uses TRBV19 with TRBJ2-1; the D gene is possibly TRBD2 (5 bases). CDR1 and CDR2 from the germline V gene are LNHDA and SQIVND (reference sequence). Trimming cost V 3 bases and J 10 bases, with 22 bases left between them. The CDR3 consists of 16 residues. The CDR3 DNA reads TGTGCCAGTAGTATGGGAGTATCGGCTAGTCGGTTGGAGCAGTTCTTC. Encoded protein: CASSMGVSASRLEQFF. Based on the CDR3 plus reference TRBV19 and TRBJ2-1, the full variable domain is DGGITQSPKYLFRKEGQNVTLSCEQNLNHDAMYWYRQDPGQGLRLIYYSQIVNDFQKGDIAEGYSVSREKKESFPLTVTSAQKNPTAFYLCASSMGVSASRLEQFFGPGTRLTVL.

This rearrangement joins TRBV5-1 to TRBJ2-2; TRBD2 aligns across 11 bases. The CDR3 totals 16 residues. V gave up 4 bases and J gave up 6 bases; unmatched junction bases: 8. The germline V gene encodes CDR1 SGHRS and CDR2 YFSETQ. The CDR3 here is CASSLFSSGRAGELFF. For the CDR3, the DNA is TGCGCCAGCAGCCTGTTTAGTAGCGGGAGGGCCGGGGAGCTGTTTTTT.

As DNA, the CDR3 is TGCGCCAGCAGGCGAGAGACAGGGGCGAGAACCAAAAACATTCAGTACTTC. This encodes CASRRETGARTKNIQYF. This chain connects TRBV4-1 to TRBJ2-4; 8 bases fit TRBD1. With 6 bases clipped from V and 2 bases from J, the junction kept 12 bases outside the gene matches. Germline CDR1 reads MGHRA; CDR2 reads YSYEKL. The CDR3 has 17 residues.

This chain links TRBV23-1 with TRBJ2-7; the match to TRBD1 covers 9 bases. TRBV23-1 is an ORF, with its function uncertain. This CDR3 is built from 20 residues. V lost 2 bases and J lost 0; bases outside the gene matches: 17. The CDR3 DNA reads TGCGCCAGCAGTCAAGGGGACAGGGATTCTAAGAAGGACCACTCCTACGAGCAGTACTTC. Translation: CASSQGDRDSKKDHSYEQYF.

The rearrangement uses TRBV6-5 and TRBJ1-1, with 9 bases lining up with TRBD1. Germline V gene lookup returns CDR1 MNHEY and CDR2 SVGAGI. The CDR3 covers 14 residues. The V and J ends lost 3 bases and 5 bases, in that order; junction bases with no gene match: 4. CDR3 sequence reads: CASSYGDRATEAFF. The CDR3 nucleotides read TGTGCCAGCAGTTATGGGGACAGGGCTACTGAAGCTTTCTTT.

The rearrangement joins TRBV5-4 to TRBJ2-1; TRBD2 aligns across 7 bases. V was pared by 3 bases and J by 0 bases, with 6 bases of the junction left unmatched. CDR3 length: 16 amino acids. Germline-derived CDR1 and CDR2 are SGHNT and YYREEE (reference sequence). The CDR3 reads CASSWEGLSSYNEQFF. The CDR3 bases are TGTGCCAGCAGCTGGGAGGGCTTGAGCTCCTACAATGAGCAGTTCTTC.

The chain couples TRBV30 to TRBJ2-3; weak D call: TRBD2 (6 bases). The CDR3 has 15 residues. Trimming cost V 2 bases and J 2 bases, with 14 bases left between them. Germline lookup yields CDR1 GTSNPN and CDR2 SVGIG (reference sequence). CDR3 region: CAWSPPGLHTDTQYF. CDR3 nucleotide sequence: TGTGCCTGGAGTCCCCCGGGACTTCACACAGATACGCAGTATTTT.

The chain is built from TRBV28 and TRBJ1-6, with TRBD1 identical over 8 bases. Germline CDR1 is MDHEN and CDR2 is SYDVKM. J lost 6 bases, V lost 7 bases, and 8 bases had no gene match. This CDR3 has 15 residues. Here the CDR3 reads CASTPRGQGNSPLHF. CDR3 nucleotides: TGTGCCAGCACCCCCAGGGGGCAGGGTAATTCACCCCTCCACTTT.

V is TRBV5-1 and J is TRBJ1-3; no definite D call. CDR1 and CDR2 (germline): SGHRS, YFSETQ. This CDR3 comprises 14 residues. Trimming removed 0 bases from V and 1 base from J, with 5 bases in between. The chain's CDR3 is CASSLVESGNTIYF. The DNA of the CDR3 is TGCGCCAGCAGCTTGGTAGAGTCTGGAAACACCATATATTTT.